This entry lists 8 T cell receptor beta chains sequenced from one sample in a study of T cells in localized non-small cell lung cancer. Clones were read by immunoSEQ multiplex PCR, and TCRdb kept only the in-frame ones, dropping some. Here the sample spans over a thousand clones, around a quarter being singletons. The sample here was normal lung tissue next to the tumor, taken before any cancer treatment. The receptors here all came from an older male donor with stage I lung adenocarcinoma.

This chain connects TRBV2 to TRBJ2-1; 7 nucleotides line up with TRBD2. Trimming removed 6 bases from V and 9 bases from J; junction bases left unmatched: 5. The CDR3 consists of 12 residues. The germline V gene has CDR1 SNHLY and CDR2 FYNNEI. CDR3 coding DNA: TGTGCCAGCAGCTCCCGGACTAGTGAGCAGTTCTTC. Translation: CASSSRTSEQFF.

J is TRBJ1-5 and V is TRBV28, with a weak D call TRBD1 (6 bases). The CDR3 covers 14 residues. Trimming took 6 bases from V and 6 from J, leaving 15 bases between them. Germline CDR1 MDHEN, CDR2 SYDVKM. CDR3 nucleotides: TGTGCCAGCAGCCGGGACATCCTAGGTCAGCCCCAGCATTTT. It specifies CASSRDILGQPQHF.

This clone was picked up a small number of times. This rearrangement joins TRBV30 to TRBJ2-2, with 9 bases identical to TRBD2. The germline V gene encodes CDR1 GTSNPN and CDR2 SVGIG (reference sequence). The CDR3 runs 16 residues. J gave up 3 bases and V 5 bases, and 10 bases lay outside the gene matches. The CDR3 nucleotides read TGTGCCTGGGCGGGGGCTAGCGGGGCCCACACCGGGGAGCTGTTTTTT. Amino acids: CAWAGASGAHTGELFF.

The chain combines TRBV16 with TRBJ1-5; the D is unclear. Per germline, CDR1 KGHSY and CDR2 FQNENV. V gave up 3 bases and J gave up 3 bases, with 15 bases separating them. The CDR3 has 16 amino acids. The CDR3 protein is CASSQISGFANQPQHF. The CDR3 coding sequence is TGTGCCAGCAGCCAGATCTCAGGTTTTGCCAATCAGCCCCAGCATTTT.

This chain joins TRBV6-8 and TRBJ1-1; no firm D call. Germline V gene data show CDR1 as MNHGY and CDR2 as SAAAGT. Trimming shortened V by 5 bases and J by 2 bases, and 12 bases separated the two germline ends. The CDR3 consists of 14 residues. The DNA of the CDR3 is TGTGCCAGCAGTCCCCTTGGCGCCAACACTGAAGCTTTCTTT. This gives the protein CASSPLGANTEAFF.

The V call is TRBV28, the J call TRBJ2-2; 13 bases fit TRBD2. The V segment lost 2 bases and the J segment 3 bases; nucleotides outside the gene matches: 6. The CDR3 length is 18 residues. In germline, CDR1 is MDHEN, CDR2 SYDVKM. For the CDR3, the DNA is TGTGCCAGCAGTTTAAGGGGAGGGACTAGCGGGGACACCGGGGAGCTGTTTTTT. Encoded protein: CASSLRGGTSGDTGELFF.

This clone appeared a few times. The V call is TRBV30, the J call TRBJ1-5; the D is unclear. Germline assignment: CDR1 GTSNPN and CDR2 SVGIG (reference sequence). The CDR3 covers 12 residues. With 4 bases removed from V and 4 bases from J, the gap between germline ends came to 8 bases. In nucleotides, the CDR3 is TGTGCCTGGAATAGTGGGAATCAGCCCCAGCATTTT. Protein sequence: CAWNSGNQPQHF.

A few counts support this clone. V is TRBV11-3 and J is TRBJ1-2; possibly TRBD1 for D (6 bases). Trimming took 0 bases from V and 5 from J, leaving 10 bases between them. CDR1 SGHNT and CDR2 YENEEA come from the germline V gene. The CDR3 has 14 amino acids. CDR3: CASSLDRGGYGYTF. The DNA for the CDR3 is TGTGCCAGCAGCTTAGACAGGGGCGGGTATGGCTACACCTTC.